One and the same sample provided the 20 T cell receptor beta chains below, sequenced in a study of CD8 T cells in Susac syndrome. Random hexamers were used to reverse transcribe an amount of about 0.5 to 1 ug RNA. A single record per CDR3 protein comes from TCRdb applying MiXCR to the immunoSEQ multiplex PCR reads. The table records some 400,000 distinct CDR3 sequences, more than 80% of them present only once. The sample was CD8+ T cells from PBMCs. The receptors derive from a human donor with multiple sclerosis.

The rearrangement links TRBV28 to TRBJ2-1; 9 nucleotides align to TRBD2. Losses at the gene ends were 3 bases for V and 0 bases for J; bases not matched to a gene: 3. This CDR3 region has 16 residues. The germline V gene has CDR1 MDHEN and CDR2 SYDVKM. CDR3 protein: CASSFEREVSYNEQFF. CDR3 sequence (DNA): TGTGCCAGCAGTTTCGAGCGGGAGGTCTCCTACAATGAGCAGTTCTTC. The full variable domain, rest sourced from reference TRBV28 and TRBJ2-1, is DVKVTQSSRYLVKRTGEKVFLECVQDMDHENMFWYRQDPGLGLRLIYFSYDVKMKEKGDIPEGYSVSREKKERFSLILESASTNQTSMYLCASSFEREVSYNEQFFGPGTRLTVL.

The gene calls are TRBV5-4 and TRBJ1-1; the D is unclear. Germline V lookup: CDR1 SGHNT, CDR2 YYREEE (reference sequence). The CDR3 spans 13 residues. Trimming left V 0 bases short and J 1 base short, with 4 bases between. Here the CDR3 reads CASSLERNTEAFF. The CDR3 bases are TGTGCCAGCAGCTTGGAAAGGAACACTGAAGCTTTCTTT. Complete variable domain (other parts from reference TRBV5-4 and TRBJ1-1): ETGVTQSPTHLIKTRGQQVTLRCSSQSGHNTVSWYQQALGQGPQFIFQYYREEENGRGNFPPRFSGLQFPNYSSELNVNALELDDSALYLCASSLERNTEAFFGQGTRLTVV.

V usage is TRBV11-2 and J usage is TRBJ2-1, with TRBD2 identical over 8 bases. Germline V gives CDR1 SGHAT, CDR2 FQNNGV. J was trimmed by 9 bases and V by 5 bases; bases with no gene match: 15. This CDR3 region has 16 residues. CDR3 DNA: TGTGCCAGCAGCCCTCGAATTACCGGGACTAGTTTTGAGCAGTTCTTC. This codes for CASSPRITGTSFEQFF. The full variable domain, completed using reference TRBV11-2 and TRBJ2-1, is EAGVAQSPRYKIIEKRQSVAFWCNPISGHATLYWYQQILGQGPKLLIQFQNNGVVDDSQLPKDRFSAERLKGVDSTLKIQPAKLEDSAVYLCASSPRITGTSFEQFFGPGTRLTVL.

This clonotype occurred once. The chain combines TRBV12-3 or TRBV12-4 with TRBJ2-1, with 9 bases matching TRBD1. V shed 3 bases, J shed 4 bases, and the junction held 7 bases outside the gene matches. The CDR3 loop spans 16 amino acids. CDR3 coding DNA: TGTGCCAGCAGTTTCCATCCAGGGACAGGGTACAATGAGCAGTTCTTC. Translation: CASSFHPGTGYNEQFF.

The chain is built from TRBV5-6 and TRBJ2-3; 9 nucleotides agree with TRBD2. Trimming took 0 bases from V and 2 from J; bases not matched to a gene: 1. The CDR3 totals 15 residues. The germline V gene encodes CDR1 SGHDT and CDR2 YYEEEE. The CDR3 sequence is CASSLGLADTDTQYF. The CDR3, as DNA: TGTGCCAGCAGCTTGGGACTAGCGGACACAGATACGCAGTATTTT. The entire variable domain, with the rest obtained from reference TRBV5-6 and TRBJ2-3, is as follows: DAGVTQSPTHLIKTRGQQVTLRCSPKSGHDTVSWYQQALGQGPQFIFQYYEEEERQRGNFPDRFSGHQFPNYSSELNVNALLLGDSALYLCASSLGLADTDTQYFGPGTRLTVL.

J is TRBJ1-4 and V is TRBV7-6, with a tentative D call TRBD1 (5 bases). From germline, CDR1 is SGHVS and CDR2 FNYEAQ. The CDR3 is 14 residues long. V was trimmed by 5 bases and J by 6 bases, leaving 13 bases between them. The CDR3 region is CASSPNPGDEKLFF. CDR3 coding DNA: TGTGCCAGCAGCCCGAATCCGGGGGATGAAAAACTGTTTTTT.

This clonotype turned up a few times. The chain has TRBV27 and TRBJ2-7; D call uncertain. V was trimmed by 0 bases and J by 0 bases, leaving 6 bases between them. Germline V gene sequence: CDR1 MNHEY, CDR2 SMNVEV (reference sequence). This CDR3 contains 14 residues. This CDR3 is CASSLSSSSYEQYF. CDR3 bases: TGTGCCAGCAGTTTATCTAGTAGCTCCTACGAGCAGTACTTC.

The gene calls are TRBV4-1 and TRBJ2-7; 8 bases line up with TRBD1. V gave up 3 bases and J gave up 3 bases; unmatched junction bases: 7. Germline V gene data show CDR1 as MGHRA and CDR2 as YSYEKL. CDR3 length: 15 residues. The CDR3, as DNA: TGCGCCAGCAGCCATCATGACAGGGGTTACTACGAGCAGTACTTC. As protein: CASSHHDRGYYEQYF.

The chain links TRBV11-2 to TRBJ2-7, with D perhaps matching TRBD2 (6 bases). This CDR3 is 16 amino acids long. The V end was cut by 3 bases, the J end by 2 bases, with 17 bases between. CDR1 is SGHAT, CDR2 FQNNGV, per germline. CDR3 sequence reads: CASSFVTREVPYEQYF. The CDR3 region has the DNA TGTGCCAGCAGCTTTGTTACCAGGGAGGTCCCCTACGAGCAGTACTTC.

The table lists this clonotype with a count of one. This chain links TRBV19 with TRBJ1-5; D unresolved. From germline, CDR1 is LNHDA and CDR2 SQIVND (reference sequence). V lost 3 bases to trimming and J lost 4 bases, with 10 bases between them. The length of the CDR3 is 14 residues. CDR3 in amino acids: CASSIVTNNQPQHF. In DNA form, the CDR3 reads TGTGCCAGTAGTATCGTGACAAATAATCAGCCCCAGCATTTT. The complete variable domain, with remaining parts taken from reference TRBV19 and TRBJ1-5, reads DGGITQSPKYLFRKEGQNVTLSCEQNLNHDAMYWYRQDPGQGLRLIYYSQIVNDFQKGDIAEGYSVSREKKESFPLTVTSAQKNPTAFYLCASSIVTNNQPQHFGDGTRLSIL.

The chain carries TRBV6-1 and TRBJ1-2; tentatively, D is TRBD1 (6 bases). Germline CDR1 MNHNS, CDR2 SASEGT. Trimming took off 4 bases at V and 7 bases at J, with 10 bases between the two ends. The length of the CDR3 is 12 residues. The CDR3 DNA reads TGTGCCAGCAGTGGGGGGGCCGGTGGCTACACCTTC. Translation gives CASSGGAGGYTF.

The V call is TRBV7-6, the J call TRBJ2-5; D is possibly TRBD2 (6 bases). Trimming stripped 1 base from V and 2 bases from J, with 14 bases between. Germline loops: CDR1 SGHVS, CDR2 FNYEAQ. CDR3 length equals 16 residues. The CDR3 reads CASSLGSFRGQETQYF. For the CDR3, the DNA is TGTGCCAGCAGCTTAGGTTCTTTTCGGGGGCAAGAGACCCAGTACTTC.

The chain links TRBV5-4 to TRBJ2-7; no clear D. The CDR3 extends over 14 amino acids. Trimming left V 3 bases short and J 3 bases short, with 13 bases between. The germline CDR1 and CDR2 sequences are SGHNT and YYREEE (reference sequence). The chain's CDR3 is CASSSDPTVYEQYF. The CDR3 nucleotides are TGTGCCAGCAGCTCGGACCCTACGGTCTACGAGCAGTACTTC.

This sequence joins TRBV30 and TRBJ2-7, with D hard to call. Germline V gene data show CDR1 as GTSNPN and CDR2 as SVGIG (reference sequence). Trimming removed 0 bases at V and 5 bases at J, with 8 bases between. This CDR3 contains 12 residues. The CDR3 loop reads CAWSVSPHEQYF. The CDR3, as DNA: TGTGCCTGGAGTGTATCCCCCCACGAGCAGTACTTC.

This clonotype showed up just a few times. This chain joins TRBV12-3 or TRBV12-4 and TRBJ2-7, with D unresolved. The CDR3 has 15 amino acids. V gave up 3 bases and J gave up 0 bases, with 12 bases separating them. In DNA form, the CDR3 reads TGTGCCAGCAGTTTTGGGCAACCTTACTCCTACGAGCAGTACTTC. It specifies CASSFGQPYSYEQYF.

In this sample, this clonotype turned up once. V and J are TRBV6-1 and TRBJ2-7; D remains unclear. The CDR3 has 11 residues. Trimming shortened V by 5 bases and J by 5 bases, and 7 bases separated the two germline ends. Germline CDR1 MNHNS, CDR2 SASEGT. The CDR3 region has the DNA TGTGCCAGCAGTCACCGGAACGAGCAGTACTTC. This codes for CASSHRNEQYF.

This chain uses TRBV5-4 with TRBJ1-2; 7 positions match TRBD1. This CDR3 is 14 amino acids long. V gave up 0 bases and J gave up 7 bases; unmatched junction bases: 6. Germline V gene data show CDR1 as SGHNT and CDR2 as YYREEE (reference sequence). The CDR3 DNA sequence: TGTGCCAGCAGCTTGGATGCGACAGGGTTTGGCTACACCTTC. Protein sequence: CASSLDATGFGYTF.

The chain is built from TRBV2 and TRBJ2-2, with D possibly called TRBD1 or TRBD2 (5 bases each). V lost 7 bases and J 5 bases, leaving 20 bases between the germline ends. Germline loops: CDR1 SNHLY, CDR2 FYNNEI. The CDR3 contains 16 residues. Here the CDR3 DNA reads TGTGCCAGCAACGAGGGGACCTTTTGGACAACCGGGGAGCTGTTTTTT. This codes for CASNEGTFWTTGELFF.

The rearrangement joins TRBV25-1 to TRBJ1-3, with D tentatively TRBD1 (6 bases). V was shortened by 0 bases and J by 4 bases, with 16 bases between the two germline ends. The V gene's germline CDR1 is MGHDK and CDR2 SYGVNS. This CDR3 spans 17 amino acids. CDR3 DNA sequence: TGTGCCAGCAGTGAATACTTTGATCAGGGGTACGGAAACACCATATATTTT. Protein: CASSEYFDQGYGNTIYF.

The chain employs TRBV30 and TRBJ1-1; 10 nucleotides align to TRBD1. Germline V gene lookup returns CDR1 GTSNPN and CDR2 SVGIG (reference sequence). V shed 2 bases and J 7 bases; nucleotides not matched to a gene: 7. The CDR3 covers 14 residues. The CDR3 DNA reads TGTGCCTGGAGTCTTTTAGGACAGGGGGTTGAAGCTTTCTTT. Translation gives CAWSLLGQGVEAFF.